This record covers a single T cell receptor (beta chain). These data belong to a study of OX40 agonist ivuxolimab in advanced cancers. Study details: Mean age approximately 66 years, range roughly 20 to 85; 82.7% male. Eligibility rules accepted prior anti-PD-1, anti-PD-L1 or anti-CTLA-4 therapy, and 30% to 40% had some.

Some clones are missing from TCRdb's copy, which holds only in-frame ones; the method was immunoSEQ multiplex PCR. The table lists more than 9,500 clones, about 81% of them singletons. This TCR derives from an adult with an advanced solid tumor such as melanoma, head and neck, liver or kidney cancer. Source: CD4+ or CD8+ T cells sorted from blood, taken in a trial of the OX40 agonist ivuxolimab.

The CDR3 region is CAWRAGLAGNEQFF. CDR3 in DNA: TGTGCCTGGAGGGCGGGACTAGCAGGCAATGAGCAGTTCTTC. The chain employs TRBV30 and TRBJ2-1; the match to TRBD2 covers 9 bases. J lost 6 bases, V lost 3 bases, and 6 bases had no gene match. The germline V gene has CDR1 GTSNPN and CDR2 SVGIG (reference sequence). The CDR3 runs to 14 residues.